A single sample gave rise to the 11 T cell receptor beta chains below, sequenced in a study of T cells in Graves' hyperthyroidism and ophthalmopathy. Amplified TCR beta CDR3 regions came from RNA transcripts. RT-PCR in the first round (using the HTBI primer set) targeted the TCR CDR3. TCRdb recomputed calls from the multiplex PCR reads with MiXCR, one row per CDR3 protein. This table has some 510,000 distinct CDR3 sequences, more than 20% appearing once. Sample: blood. These receptors were taken from a man aged 18 to 35 with Graves' hyperthyroidism.

This clonotype showed up many times. V is TRBV12-3 or TRBV12-4 and J is TRBJ1-1, with D unclear. Trimming took 7 bases from V and 5 from J, leaving 14 bases between them. The CDR3 extends over 13 amino acids. The CDR3 sequence is CASTPPAGTEAFF. Here the CDR3 DNA reads TGTGCCAGCACCCCACCTGCGGGGACTGAAGCTTTCTTT.

This clonotype was picked up many times. The V gene is TRBV9, the J gene TRBJ2-2; D is ambiguous. This CDR3 has 14 residues. V lost 4 bases to trimming and J lost 8 bases, with 15 bases between them. From germline, CDR1 is SGDLS and CDR2 YYNGEE. In DNA form, the CDR3 reads TGTGCCAGCAGCTCTCGCCGGACGGCGGGGGAGCTGTTTTTT. Translated, it gives CASSSRRTAGELFF.

This clonotype was seen many times. The gene calls are TRBV9 and TRBJ1-1, with TRBD1 as a possible D gene (5 bases). Germline CDR1 reads SGDLS; CDR2 reads YYNGEE. V lost 0 bases to trimming and J lost 5 bases, with 14 bases between them. This CDR3 has 15 amino acids. CDR3 sequence: CASSVGVQGLTEAFF. Written as DNA, the CDR3 is TGTGCCAGCAGCGTAGGCGTTCAGGGCTTGACTGAAGCTTTCTTT.

This clonotype was detected only once. The CDR3 loop is CSAKFSGGHEQYF. The DNA for the CDR3 is TGCAGTGCTAAGTTCTCGGGGGGACACGAGCAGTACTTC. The V and J genes are TRBV20-1 and TRBJ2-7; 7 nucleotides line up with TRBD2. This CDR3 is 13 amino acids long. J was trimmed by 5 bases and V by 4 bases; bases with no gene match: 8. Germline CDR1 DFQATT, CDR2 SNEGSKA (reference sequence).

This clonotype came up a few times. The genes are TRBV7-8 and TRBJ2-7, with D perhaps assigned TRBD1 or TRBD2 (5 bases each). CDR1 and CDR2 (germline): SGHVS, FQNEAQ. V lost 3 bases and J 3 bases, leaving 12 bases between the germline ends. The CDR3 loop spans 14 amino acids. The CDR3 sequence is CASSLKTDYYEQYF. The CDR3 nucleotides are TGTGCCAGCAGCTTGAAGACAGACTACTACGAGCAGTACTTC.

As to this clonotype: It may be a read error: a sequence one base away is much more abundant. The chain is built from TRBV15 and TRBJ1-5; D gene unclear. This CDR3 is 12 amino acids long. Per the germline V gene, CDR1 is LNHNV and CDR2 is YYDKDF (reference sequence). The CDR3, as DNA: TGTGCCACCAGGGGATCAAATCAGCCCCAGCAGTTT. Translating it yields CATRGSNQPQQF. Looking up the rest from reference TRBV15 and TRBJ1-5 gives the full variable domain: DAMVIQNPRYQVTQFGKPVTLSCSQTLNHNVMYWYQQKSSQAPKLLFHYYDKDFNNEADTPDNFQSRRPNTSFCFLDIRSPGLGDTAMYLCATRGSNQPQQFGDGTRLSIL.

This clonotype was detected many times. The chain uses TRBV13 and TRBJ2-7; TRBD1 or TRBD2 may be the D gene (6 bases each). In germline, CDR1 is PRHDT, CDR2 FYEKMQ (reference sequence). The CDR3 is 16 amino acids. V was shortened by 2 bases and J by 0 bases, with 14 bases between the two germline ends. CDR3 DNA: TGTGCCAGCAGCTTAATTGGGGGGCGCAGCTCCTACGAGCAGTACTTC. This translates into CASSLIGGRSSYEQYF.

This clonotype has a handful of counts. The chain links TRBV3-1 to TRBJ1-1; D is ambiguous. Trimming stripped 0 bases from V and 5 bases from J, with 10 bases between. This CDR3 is built from 14 residues. Per the germline V gene, CDR1 is LGHDT and CDR2 is YNNKEL (reference sequence). This CDR3 reads CASSQDPTTTEAFF. The CDR3 DNA is TGTGCCAGCAGCCAAGATCCGACAACAACTGAAGCTTTCTTT.

This clonotype was seen repeatedly, ten times or more. This rearrangement joins TRBV12-3 or TRBV12-4 to TRBJ1-2; 9 nucleotides line up with TRBD1. The J segment lost 1 base and the V segment lost 3 bases, leaving 6 bases of the junction unmatched. This CDR3 spans 16 amino acids. CDR3 DNA sequence: TGTGCCAGCAGTTTCCGGACAGGGGCCAATAACTATGGCTACACCTTC. Protein sequence: CASSFRTGANNYGYTF.

This clonotype was seen repeatedly, ten times or more. V is TRBV6-4 and J is TRBJ2-2, with D possibly being TRBD2 (7 bases). V dropped 7 bases and J dropped 0 bases, with 24 bases sitting between them. The germline V gene has CDR1 MRHNA and CDR2 SNTAGT. The CDR3 loop spans 19 amino acids. The CDR3 DNA reads as TGTGCCAGCACCCCCCGTGGGGGGGGCCGTCGCACGAACACCGGGGAGCTGTTTTTT. This sequence encodes CASTPRGGGRRTNTGELFF.

This clonotype was seen many times. J is TRBJ2-7 and V is TRBV15; tentatively, D is TRBD1 (5 bases). The V end was cut by 0 bases, the J end by 6 bases, with 9 bases between. The CDR3 runs to 13 residues. The germline V gene has CDR1 LNHNV and CDR2 YYDKDF (reference sequence). CDR3 coding DNA: TGTGCCACCAGCAGAGATCTAGGGGCCGAGCAGTACTTC. The encoded protein is CATSRDLGAEQYF.